This T cell receptor (beta chain) was found in a study of identical twins. Trimming pared 0 bases from V and 5 bases from J, leaving 25 bases between. This CDR3 spans 18 amino acids. Germline V lookup: CDR1 DFQATT, CDR2 SNEGSKA (reference sequence). TCRdb itself ran the 5' RACE reads through MiXCR, one entry per CDR3 protein. The sample records about 490,000 distinct CDR3 sequences, around 15% being singletons. The sample also formed part of further work on yellow fever vaccine responses in identical twins. Per that paper: Twins' vaccine T cell response reportedly seemed partly convergent, partly personalized.

The gene calls are TRBV20-1 and TRBJ2-5; weak D call: TRBD2 (7 bases). The receptor comes from a woman younger than 30 in good health. The sample consisted of CD4+ T cells sorted from blood. The CDR3 protein is CSARDFQREAQRGETQYF. The CDR3 DNA reads TGCAGTGCTAGAGATTTTCAACGGGAGGCACAGAGGGGGGAGACCCAGTACTTC.